This entry lists 27 T cell receptor beta chains sequenced from one sample in a study of blood T cell repertoires in COVID-19. Only in-frame clones appear in the TCRdb table, and some are missing; sequencing was by immunoSEQ multiplex PCR. This table holds under 150,000 clones, 75% to 95% found once. Sequencing was done on a sample of peripheral blood. These receptors were collected from a human donor with active COVID-19. The donor label of this sample is uncertain.

J is TRBJ1-2 and V is TRBV5-6, with 7 bases that match TRBD1. Trimming at V came to 4 bases and at J to 6 bases, leaving 9 bases not matched to a gene. This CDR3 is 14 amino acids long. Germline CDR1 is SGHDT and CDR2 is YYEEEE. The CDR3 region is CASSPGTAGNGYTF. The CDR3 DNA is TGTGCCAGCAGCCCCGGGACAGCTGGCAATGGCTACACCTTC.

The chain uses TRBV28 and TRBJ1-6, with D perhaps matching TRBD1 (6 bases). Trimming removed 5 bases at V and 6 bases at J, with 17 bases between. CDR1 is MDHEN, CDR2 SYDVKM, per germline. CDR3 length equals 16 residues. This CDR3 is CASSNPGTSVNSPLHF. The CDR3 DNA is TGTGCCAGCAGTAATCCCGGGACAAGCGTTAATTCACCCCTCCACTTT.

The chain links TRBV7-4 to TRBJ1-6; unclear D gene. Trimming stripped 3 bases from V and 7 bases from J, with 13 bases between. CDR3 length: 15 amino acids. Germline V gene lookup returns CDR1 SGHVT and CDR2 SQSDAQ. The CDR3 DNA sequence: TGTGCCAGCAGCTTTACGGAAGCTAGGAATTCACCCCTCCACTTT. Translating it yields CASSFTEARNSPLHF. Filled out from reference TRBV7-4 and TRBJ1-6, the complete variable domain reads GAGVSQSPRYKVAKRGRDVALRCDSISGHVTLYWYRQTLGQGSEVLTYSQSDAQRDKSGRPSGRFSAERPERSVSTLKIQRTEQGDSAVYLCASSFTEARNSPLHFGNGTRLTVT.

This chain joins TRBV24-1 and TRBJ2-5; 9 bases agree with TRBD1. Germline CDR1 and CDR2: KGHDR and SFDVKD. The junction had 6 bases not matched to a gene; V was cut back by 0 bases and J by 5 bases. This CDR3 contains 16 residues. The CDR3 nucleotides read TGTGCCACCAGTGATTTGATAACAGGGGGCGTGGAGACCCAGTACTTC. Amino acid sequence: CATSDLITGGVETQYF.

The V call is TRBV25-1, the J call TRBJ1-5, with D unresolved. This CDR3 contains 13 residues. V lost 7 bases to trimming and J lost 0 bases, with 7 bases between them. The germline CDR1 and CDR2 sequences are MGHDK and SYGVNS. The chain's CDR3 is CASNGGSNQPQHF. As DNA, the CDR3 is TGTGCCAGCAACGGCGGTAGCAATCAGCCCCAGCATTTT.

The DNA for the CDR3 is TGTGCCAGCAGTTACTCCGTGACTCAAGGAGAGACCCAGTACTTC. This sequence encodes CASSYSVTQGETQYF. V gene TRBV6-6 combines with J gene TRBJ2-5, with no clear D. The V gene's germline CDR1 is MNHNY and CDR2 SVGAGI (reference sequence). CDR3 length: 15 residues. The V end was cut by 0 bases, the J end by 4 bases, with 12 bases between.

V usage is TRBV7-2 and J usage is TRBJ2-7; a possible D gene is TRBD1 (5 bases). CDR1 is SGHTA, CDR2 FQGNSA, per germline. Between the trimmed V and J ends, which lost 6 bases and 1 base, there was a span of 10 bases. There are 13 residues in the CDR3. Here the CDR3 reads CASRPTASYEQYF. CDR3 DNA: TGTGCCAGCAGGCCGACAGCATCCTACGAGCAGTACTTC.

This clone was seen only once. V gene TRBV7-9 combines with J gene TRBJ1-2; 9 positions match TRBD1. CDR3 length: 19 residues. The ends lost 4 bases at V and 8 bases at J; junction bases unmatched: 23. Germline CDR1 is SEHNR and CDR2 is FQNEAQ (reference sequence). Here the CDR3 reads CASSSAARTGEGYYRGYTF. The CDR3 DNA is TGTGCCAGCAGCTCGGCCGCCAGGACAGGGGAAGGGTACTATAGAGGCTACACCTTC.

V gene TRBV18 combines with J gene TRBJ1-2; 10 nucleotides match TRBD1. Trimming removed 5 bases from V and 7 bases from J; junction bases left unmatched: 4. This CDR3 is 13 amino acids long. CDR1 is KGHSH, CDR2 LQKENI, per germline. The CDR3, as DNA: TGTGCCAGCTCATCCCGGGACAGGGGTGGCTACACCTTC. This encodes CASSSRDRGGYTF.

This chain connects TRBV7-3 to TRBJ2-2; weak D call: TRBD2 (6 bases). The germline gives CDR1 SGHTA, CDR2 FQGTGA. Trimming stripped 2 bases from V and 2 bases from J, with 9 bases between. The CDR3 is made up of 15 amino acids. The CDR3 here is CASSLGGLNTGELFF. The CDR3 DNA is TGTGCCAGCAGCTTAGGAGGACTAAACACCGGGGAGCTGTTTTTT.

The chain is built from TRBV10-3 and TRBJ2-3; no clear D. The ends were cut back, 3 bases at V and 3 bases at J, with 13 bases in the middle. In germline, CDR1 is ENHRY, CDR2 SYGVKD. The CDR3 has 15 residues. The chain's CDR3 is CAISDFADTTDTQYF. Here the CDR3 DNA reads TGTGCCATCAGTGACTTTGCGGATACAACAGATACGCAGTATTTT.

The CDR3 reads CASSSTGEQYF. CDR3 DNA: TGCGCCAGCAGCTCTACAGGAGAGCAGTACTTC. The V gene is TRBV5-1, the J gene TRBJ2-7; D perhaps matches TRBD1 (5 bases). The CDR3 contains 11 residues. CDR1 SGHRS and CDR2 YFSETQ come from the germline V gene. Trimming pared 3 bases from V and 7 bases from J, leaving 8 bases between.

J is TRBJ1-2 and V is TRBV7-8; 8 bases align to TRBD1. The CDR3 runs 17 residues. CDR1 and CDR2 from the germline V gene are SGHVS and FQNEAQ. J lost 5 bases, V lost 0 bases, and 11 bases had no gene match. CDR3: CASSLAVLTQGGYGYTF. As DNA, the CDR3 is TGTGCCAGCAGCTTAGCGGTCCTTACACAGGGGGGATATGGCTACACCTTC.

The chain has TRBV29-1 and TRBJ2-1; 7 bases are shared with TRBD2. Germline trimming cut 3 bases from V and 11 bases from J; bases unmatched to any gene: 13. The CDR3 spans 14 residues. Germline V gene sequence: CDR1 SQVTM, CDR2 ANQGSEA. The CDR3 DNA sequence: TGCAGCGTTGATATAGCGGGCCCTATTGTGAAGCAGTTCTTC. Translated: CSVDIAGPIVKQFF.

This clone was recorded only once. V gene TRBV5-5 combines with J gene TRBJ2-7; 9 nucleotides match TRBD1. The CDR3 is 14 residues long. CDR1 is SGHKS and CDR2 is YYEKEE in the germline V gene (reference sequence). V was pared by 4 bases and J by 2 bases, with 4 bases of the junction left unmatched. The CDR3 DNA sequence: TGTGCCAGCAGCGTGGGACAGGGTCCCTACGAGCAGTACTTC. It specifies CASSVGQGPYEQYF.

V is TRBV27 and J is TRBJ2-1; 10 bases agree with TRBD2. V trimming: 2 bases; J trimming: 4 bases; junction bases outside the gene matches: 8. The CDR3 is 17 amino acids. Germline V gives CDR1 MNHEY, CDR2 SMNVEV (reference sequence). CDR3 in DNA: TGTGCCAGCAGTTTAACATCGGATAGCGGGGGGTACAATGAGCAGTTCTTC. Its protein is CASSLTSDSGGYNEQFF.

The chain is built from TRBV7-7 and TRBJ2-2; 7 bases fit TRBD1. Germline assignment: CDR1 SSHAT and CDR2 FNYEAQ (reference sequence). Losses at the gene ends were 6 bases for V and 3 bases for J; bases not matched to a gene: 4. The CDR3 is made up of 14 amino acids. The DNA for the CDR3 is TGTGCCAGCAGTAAGACAGGGTACACCGGGGAGCTGTTTTTT. It specifies CASSKTGYTGELFF.

The chain has TRBV6-2 or TRBV6-3 and TRBJ1-6; no definite D call. V was pared by 6 bases and J by 2 bases, with 8 bases between. Germline CDR1 MNHEY, CDR2 SVGEGT. There are 14 residues in the CDR3. The CDR3 DNA follows: TGTGCCAGCAGCCGAGTCGCCTATAATTCACCCCTCCACTTT. This translates into CASSRVAYNSPLHF.

This chain connects TRBV9 to TRBJ1-6; D possibly corresponds to TRBD1 (5 bases). Germline V gives CDR1 SGDLS, CDR2 YYNGEE. CDR3 length: 15 residues. The V end lost 2 bases, the J end lost 7 bases, and 13 bases lay between the germline ends. The CDR3: CASSVGPWGNSPLHF. As DNA, the CDR3 is TGTGCCAGCAGCGTTGGGCCCTGGGGCAATTCACCCCTCCACTTT.

This clone was observed once. The chain uses TRBV24-1 and TRBJ2-3; TRBD1 is a possible D gene (5 bases). The CDR3 length is 18 residues. V lost 3 bases and J 0 bases, leaving 18 bases between the germline ends. CDR1 is KGHDR and CDR2 is SFDVKD in the germline V gene. The CDR3 spells CATSDQGLPKGSTDTQYF. CDR3 nucleotide sequence: TGTGCCACCAGTGATCAGGGCCTCCCGAAGGGTAGCACAGATACGCAGTATTTT.

The rearrangement joins TRBV6-1 to TRBJ1-5; D is uncertain. The CDR3 runs to 18 residues. CDR1 MNHNS and CDR2 SASEGT come from the germline V gene. Trimming pared 4 bases from V and 1 base from J, leaving 20 bases between. The DNA for the CDR3 is TGTGCCAGCAGTGCCCTTTTGACACCCTTTACAAGCAATCAGCCCCAGCATTTT. This codes for CASSALLTPFTSNQPQHF.

The chain is built from TRBV27 and TRBJ2-7; D is unresolved. This CDR3 comprises 15 residues. Germline V gene lookup returns CDR1 MNHEY and CDR2 SMNVEV (reference sequence). V was pared by 0 bases and J by 3 bases, with 12 bases between. CDR3 in DNA: TGTGCCAGCAGTTTATCCGGAACTAACCGCTACGAGCAGTACTTC. Protein sequence: CASSLSGTNRYEQYF.

This CDR3 reads CSGGNPGQSFFSGYGYTF. CDR3 nucleotides: TGCAGCGGTGGGAACCCGGGACAGTCGTTTTTTTCGGGCTATGGCTACACCTTC. This chain uses TRBV29-1 with TRBJ1-2; 7 nucleotides line up with TRBD1. Germline CDR1 is SQVTM and CDR2 is ANQGSEA. Germline trimming cut 7 bases from V and 4 bases from J; bases unmatched to any gene: 24. The CDR3 has 18 residues.

This chain links TRBV7-6 with TRBJ2-2; 13 bases map to TRBD2. From germline, CDR1 is SGHVS and CDR2 FNYEAQ. The CDR3 contains 17 residues. V lost 6 bases to trimming and J lost 0 bases; unmatched junction nucleotides: 4. The CDR3 DNA reads TGTGCCAGCAGGGGACTAGCGGGAACCGCGAACACCGGGGAGCTGTTTTTT. This translates into CASRGLAGTANTGELFF.

This clone was counted a single time. This chain links TRBV15 with TRBJ2-1; maybe TRBD1 (6 bases). The germline V gene has CDR1 LNHNV and CDR2 YYDKDF (reference sequence). The CDR3 consists of 16 residues. The V end was cut by 1 base, the J end by 8 bases, with 18 bases between. CDR3 DNA sequence: TGTGCCACCAGCAGAGGTTTACAGGGCCTGCGGGATGAGCAGTTCTTC. Translation gives CATSRGLQGLRDEQFF.

In its sample, this clone was seen a few times. The CDR3 coding sequence is TGTGCCAGCAGTTTGGACGGACAGGGGGCACGTGGCTACACCTTC. It is translated as CASSLDGQGARGYTF. V and J are TRBV28 and TRBJ1-2, with TRBD1 matching over 11 bases. The trim removed 3 bases at V and 7 bases at J, leaving 7 bases unmatched. Per the germline V gene, CDR1 is MDHEN and CDR2 is SYDVKM. The CDR3 totals 15 residues.

V is TRBV4-3 and J is TRBJ1-2; 9 nucleotides align to TRBD1. From germline, CDR1 is LGHNA and CDR2 YSLEER. This CDR3 has 14 amino acids. Trimming removed 1 base from V and 7 bases from J; junction bases left unmatched: 4. CDR3 DNA: TGCGCCAGCAGCCAAGGCGGGACAGGGACTGGCTACACCTTC. As protein: CASSQGGTGTGYTF.